This paragraph covers one T cell receptor (beta chain) sequence. The data originate from a study of blood T cell repertoires in COVID-19. Across the whole study: COVID-19 samples, acute and convalescent, were from the United States, Italy and Spain. In each case, the material was cDNA or gDNA derived from T cells, B-cell-depleted T cells, or PBMCs.

In the original workflow: Amplification from reference gene primers served as the basis for estimated nucleated cell counts. Clones were read by immunoSEQ multiplex PCR, and TCRdb kept only the in-frame ones, dropping some. V, J and clone size are taken as reported in that table, and D and trimming were inferred from the DNA itself. The sample shows 300,000 to 400,000 clones, roughly 90% of them seen only once. Specimen: peripheral blood. The TCR comes from a woman in her 30s with COVID-19, enrolled during active disease.

The CDR3 spells CASSKGLRIDQPQHF. The DNA of the CDR3 is TGTGCCAGCAGTAAGGGACTTCGGATTGATCAGCCCCAGCATTTT. The chain joins TRBV27 to TRBJ1-5; D perhaps matches TRBD1 (5 bases). The CDR3 sequence is 15 residues long. Germline lookup yields CDR1 MNHEY and CDR2 SMNVEV (reference sequence). Trimming stripped 5 bases from V and 5 bases from J, with 16 bases between.